The next 29 T cell receptor beta chains were all read from a single sample in a study of shared clonotypes between healthy human individuals. Some clones are missing from TCRdb's copy, which holds only in-frame ones; the method was immunoSEQ multiplex PCR. The top ten clones hold roughly 13% of a sample with about 520,000 clones, 65% to 85% of them seen once. Material for sequencing was PBMCs. The receptors were sampled from a middle-aged woman in good health. Some clones in this sample may be carry-over from other donors' samples.

The gene calls are TRBV18 and TRBJ1-4; tentative D call: TRBD1 (6 bases). V lost 2 bases to trimming and J lost 1 base, with 11 bases between them. The CDR3 has 16 residues. From germline, CDR1 is KGHSH and CDR2 LQKENI. This chain's CDR3 is CASSPTGQGTNEKLFF. In DNA, the CDR3 is TGTGCCAGCTCACCAACAGGGCAAGGAACTAATGAAAAACTGTTTTTT.

The table lists this clone with a few counts. V and J are TRBV18 and TRBJ2-1; 7 nucleotides agree with TRBD2. Germline CDR1 reads KGHSH; CDR2 reads LQKENI. The V gene end was trimmed by 3 bases and the J gene end by 9 bases; junction bases not matched to a gene: 2. The CDR3 spans 12 residues. DNA for the CDR3: TGTGCCAGCTCACCTTCGGGGGGTGAGCAGTTCTTC. It specifies CASSPSGGEQFF.

The genes are TRBV4-1 and TRBJ2-3, with TRBD2 matching over 15 bases. The CDR3 extends over 22 amino acids. Germline-derived CDR1 and CDR2 are MGHRA and YSYEKL. Trimming at V came to 3 bases and at J to 2 bases, leaving 18 bases not matched to a gene. In DNA, the CDR3 is TGCGCCAGCAGCCACCCAGGTGCCCGGGGGACTAGCGGGAGGTACCTCACAGATACGCAGTATTTT. Protein: CASSHPGARGTSGRYLTDTQYF.

The chain uses TRBV7-3 and TRBJ2-3, with 12 bases fitting TRBD1. The V and J ends lost 5 bases and 6 bases, in that order; junction bases with no gene match: 12. Per the germline V gene, CDR1 is SGHTA and CDR2 is FQGTGA. CDR3 size: 17 residues. The CDR3 bases are TGTGCCAGCAGCCCCCAGTCCGGGACAGGGGGCCGTGATACGCAGTATTTT. As protein: CASSPQSGTGGRDTQYF. Drawing the rest from reference TRBV7-3 and TRBJ2-3, the complete variable domain is GAGVSQTPSNKVTEKGKYVELRCDPISGHTALYWYRQSLGQGPEFLIYFQGTGAADDSGLPNDRFFAVRPEGSVSTLKIQRTERGDSAVYLCASSPQSGTGGRDTQYFGPGTRLTVL.

The J gene is TRBJ2-7, the V gene TRBV5-1; 9 nucleotides agree with TRBD2. CDR1 and CDR2 (germline): SGHRS, YFSETQ. With V trimmed by 4 bases and J by 4 bases, 9 bases remained unmatched. The CDR3 totals 15 residues. The CDR3 DNA follows: TGCGCCAGCAGCAAGGCAGCTAGCGGGACATACGAGCAGTACTTC. This encodes CASSKAASGTYEQYF.

The rearrangement joins TRBV28 to TRBJ2-7; 8 nucleotides agree with TRBD1. V was clipped by 5 bases and J by 0 bases; unmatched bases: 6. Germline loops: CDR1 MDHEN, CDR2 SYDVKM. The CDR3 totals 15 residues. The CDR3 reads CASSVRDRYSYEQYF. The CDR3 DNA reads TGTGCCAGCAGTGTCCGGGACAGGTACTCCTACGAGCAGTACTTC.

The chain recombines TRBV5-5 with TRBJ2-7; 10 nucleotides align to TRBD2. The length of the CDR3 is 15 residues. The germline gives CDR1 SGHKS, CDR2 YYEKEE (reference sequence). Germline trimming cut 1 base from V and 3 bases from J; bases unmatched to any gene: 4. CDR3 nucleotide sequence: TGTGCCAGCAGCTTGACTAGCGGGACACTCTACGAGCAGTACTTC. It specifies CASSLTSGTLYEQYF.

This clone was observed many times. The rearrangement uses TRBV11-2 and TRBJ2-1; 8 positions match TRBD2. CDR1 is SGHAT and CDR2 is FQNNGV in the germline V gene. This CDR3 contains 16 residues. V was pared by 7 bases and J by 8 bases, with 16 bases of the junction left unmatched. This CDR3 reads CASTSVSAGGRDEQFF. DNA of the CDR3: TGTGCCAGCACCTCAGTTTCGGCGGGAGGAAGGGATGAGCAGTTCTTC.

CDR3 nucleotide sequence: TGTGCCAGCAGCTTAGGACGGAATGAAAAACTGTTTTTT. Translating it yields CASSLGRNEKLFF. The rearrangement uses TRBV11-2 and TRBJ1-4; D is unclear. In germline, CDR1 is SGHAT, CDR2 FQNNGV. V gave up 1 base and J gave up 5 bases, with 5 bases separating them. The CDR3 sequence is 13 residues long.

This sequence joins TRBV6-4 and TRBJ1-2; TRBD1 matches 7 bases. In germline, CDR1 is MRHNA, CDR2 SNTAGT. The CDR3 covers 17 residues. V trimming: 5 bases; J trimming: 0 bases; junction bases outside the gene matches: 12. DNA for the CDR3: TGTGCCAGCAGTAATAACAGGGACAGCCACACTAACTATGGCTACACCTTC. Its translation is CASSNNRDSHTNYGYTF.

The V gene is TRBV5-4, the J gene TRBJ2-7, with D perhaps being TRBD1 or TRBD2 (5 bases each). The germline V gene encodes CDR1 SGHNT and CDR2 YYREEE (reference sequence). CDR3 length equals 13 residues. The germline V and J ends were trimmed by 4 bases and 5 bases, with 13 bases remaining between them. CDR3 sequence: CASSPGQGHEQYF. For the CDR3, the DNA is TGTGCCAGCAGCCCGGGGCAGGGCCACGAGCAGTACTTC.

The chain joins TRBV7-2 to TRBJ2-1, with D perhaps TRBD1 (6 bases). Trimming pared 2 bases from V and 5 bases from J, leaving 16 bases between. CDR3 size: 16 residues. Germline CDR1 and CDR2: SGHTA and FQGNSA. The CDR3 region has the DNA TGTGCCAGCAGCTTATTCTCCGCCGGGACAAACAATGAGCAGTTCTTC. It translates to CASSLFSAGTNNEQFF.

The rearrangement joins TRBV28 to TRBJ2-5; D possibly corresponds to TRBD1 (5 bases). The CDR3 has 15 amino acids. Germline CDR1 is MDHEN and CDR2 is SYDVKM. V lost 7 bases to trimming and J lost 4 bases, with 19 bases between them. The CDR3 here is CASISRRVFGETQYF. The CDR3 coding sequence is TGTGCCAGCATAAGCCGCAGGGTGTTTGGAGAGACCCAGTACTTC. Drawing the rest from reference TRBV28 and TRBJ2-5, the complete variable domain is DVKVTQSSRYLVKRTGEKVFLECVQDMDHENMFWYRQDPGLGLRLIYFSYDVKMKEKGDIPEGYSVSREKKERFSLILESASTNQTSMYLCASISRRVFGETQYFGPGTRLLVL.

This clone was seen once. The chain carries TRBV6-1 and TRBJ1-2; 11 nucleotides agree with TRBD1. CDR3 size: 14 residues. Germline values: CDR1 MNHNS, CDR2 SASEGT. J was trimmed by 3 bases and V by 6 bases; bases with no gene match: 3. CDR3 bases: TGTGCCAGCAGGGGGACAGGGGGACACTATGGCTACACCTTC. Protein sequence: CASRGTGGHYGYTF.

The chain combines TRBV5-1 with TRBJ2-1; possibly TRBD1 or TRBD2 for D (5 bases each). The CDR3 is 15 amino acids. The V and J ends lost 0 bases and 6 bases respectively, with 13 bases between them. Germline V gene sequence: CDR1 SGHRS, CDR2 YFSETQ. The CDR3 DNA reads as TGCGCCAGCAGCTTGGTATGGGGGTCAGGCAATGAGCAGTTCTTC. Translating it yields CASSLVWGSGNEQFF.

On this clone: A far larger clone is one base from this, pointing to a likely read error. Different DNA sequences within this sample yield the same CDR3. The chain couples TRBV7-2 to TRBJ2-5; TRBD1 or TRBD2 may be the D gene (5 bases each). This CDR3 contains 14 residues. CDR1 SGHTA and CDR2 FQGNSA come from the germline V gene. Trimming took off 5 bases at V and 5 bases at J, with 15 bases between the two ends. The CDR3 DNA sequence: TGTGCCAGCAGCCCCCGGGCAGGGAGTGAGACCCAGTACTTC. The encoded protein is CASSPRAGSETQYF.

The J gene is TRBJ2-2, the V gene TRBV10-3; D may be TRBD1 (5 bases). Trimming left V 2 bases short and J 5 bases short, with 9 bases between. Germline values: CDR1 ENHRY, CDR2 SYGVKD. This CDR3 has 14 amino acids. DNA of the CDR3: TGTGCCATCAGTGAGGGGGCCTTAACCGGGGAGCTGTTTTTT. This sequence encodes CAISEGALTGELFF.

The J gene is TRBJ2-6, the V gene TRBV14, with a tentative D call TRBD1 (5 bases). Germline CDR1 SGHDN, CDR2 FVKESK. The CDR3 is made up of 15 amino acids. Trimming stripped 4 bases from V and 4 bases from J, with 11 bases between. The CDR3 is CASSLNGAGANVLTF. CDR3 in DNA: TGTGCCAGCAGCCTTAATGGGGCCGGGGCCAACGTCCTGACTTTC.

The rearrangement uses TRBV7-6 and TRBJ2-2, with 9 bases fitting TRBD2. J was trimmed by 5 bases and V by 5 bases; bases with no gene match: 9. In germline, CDR1 is SGHVS, CDR2 FNYEAQ. This CDR3 has 16 residues. The CDR3 spells CASSQSPAGGTGELFF. CDR3 nucleotide sequence: TGTGCCAGCAGCCAAAGCCCCGCGGGGGGGACCGGGGAGCTGTTTTTT.

J is TRBJ1-2 and V is TRBV9, with D uncertain. The germline gives CDR1 SGDLS, CDR2 YYNGEE. The CDR3 runs to 13 residues. Trimming shortened V by 3 bases and J by 14 bases, and 20 bases separated the two germline ends. The DNA for the CDR3 is TGTGCCAGCAGCGAATCGGGCGGTCTAGGCTGGACCTTC. This translates into CASSESGGLGWTF.

This clone was observed a handful of times. The chain recombines TRBV27 with TRBJ2-5; D unresolved. The CDR3 spans 9 residues. Trimming took off 7 bases at V and 7 bases at J, with 4 bases between the two ends. The germline gives CDR1 MNHEY, CDR2 SMNVEV (reference sequence). The CDR3 protein is CASKGTQYF. Here the CDR3 DNA reads TGTGCCAGCAAAGGGACCCAGTACTTC.

Here the CDR3 reads CASSPLGGRHTEAFF. CDR3 DNA: TGTGCCAGCAGCCCACTGGGGGGTCGACACACTGAAGCTTTCTTT. V usage is TRBV7-3 and J usage is TRBJ1-1; weak D call: TRBD1 (5 bases). The V gene's germline CDR1 is SGHTA and CDR2 FQGTGA. This CDR3 contains 15 residues. Trimming removed 5 bases from V and 3 bases from J, with 16 bases in between.

This clone was observed a handful of times. This sequence joins TRBV6-5 and TRBJ1-4; a weak D match, TRBD1 (5 bases). The CDR3 loop spans 12 amino acids. V lost 6 bases and J 8 bases, leaving 10 bases between the germline ends. Germline CDR1 reads MNHEY; CDR2 reads SVGAGI. CDR3 loop: CASSPGGEKLFF. In DNA form, the CDR3 reads TGTGCCAGCAGCCCTGGGGGGGAAAAACTGTTTTTT.

This chain links TRBV27 with TRBJ2-1; D not resolved. V was shortened by 0 bases and J by 3 bases, with 3 bases between the two germline ends. The CDR3 length is 13 residues. Germline lookup yields CDR1 MNHEY and CDR2 SMNVEV (reference sequence). Written as DNA, the CDR3 is TGTGCCAGCAGTTTATCGCGCTACAATGAGCAGTTCTTC. It translates to CASSLSRYNEQFF.

This clone was detected only once. This rearrangement joins TRBV11-2 to TRBJ2-7, with 7 bases aligning to TRBD2. The CDR3 length is 15 residues. Germline CDR1 is SGHAT and CDR2 is FQNNGV. V shed 5 bases, J shed 2 bases, and the junction held 9 bases outside the gene matches. DNA of the CDR3: TGTGCCAGCAGCCCTACCTTGGGGGGGACCTACGAGCAGTACTTC. Protein product: CASSPTLGGTYEQYF.

The rearrangement joins TRBV29-1 to TRBJ1-1, with a weak D call TRBD1 (5 bases). The CDR3 totals 12 residues. Germline V CDR1 and CDR2: SQVTM, ANQGSEA. V gave up 7 bases and J gave up 6 bases, with 15 bases separating them. Here the CDR3 reads CSGQGWSAEAFF. DNA of the CDR3: TGCAGCGGTCAGGGATGGAGCGCTGAAGCTTTCTTT. The entire variable domain, with the rest obtained from reference TRBV29-1 and TRBJ1-1, is as follows: SAVISQKPSRDICQRGTSLTIQCQVDSQVTMMFWYRQQPGQSLTLIATANQGSEATYESGFVIDKFPISRPNLTFSTLTVSNMSPEDSSIYLCSGQGWSAEAFFGQGTRLTVV.

This chain joins TRBV9 and TRBJ1-4, with a weak D call TRBD1 (6 bases). The CDR3 loop spans 14 amino acids. Between the trimmed V and J ends, which lost 4 bases and 8 bases, there was a span of 15 bases. CDR1 is SGDLS, CDR2 YYNGEE, per germline. CDR3 DNA: TGTGCCAGCAGCACACAGGGTTTCGGCGAAAAACTGTTTTTT. Protein product: CASSTQGFGEKLFF.

As to this clone: A far larger clone is one nucleotide away, so this likely arose from a read error. This CDR3 is also generated by other DNA sequences in the sample. The J gene is TRBJ2-2, the V gene TRBV10-2; D assignment may be TRBD1 or TRBD2 (6 bases each). The CDR3 spans 16 residues. Trimming removed 9 bases at V and 7 bases at J, with 24 bases between. Germline CDR1 is WSHSY and CDR2 is SAAADI. CDR3 protein: CASKKAGTQGGGELFF. CDR3 DNA: TGCGCCAGTAAAAAAGCAGGGACACAGGGAGGCGGGGAGCTGTTTTTT.

Remarks on this clone: This is likely an artifact of a read error, given a far larger clone one base away. Since no conserved phenylalanine or tryptophan closes the CDR3, a read error is the likely cause. V gene TRBV5-1 combines with J gene TRBJ2-6, with D perhaps matching TRBD2 (7 bases). The germline V and J ends were trimmed by 4 bases and 1 base, with 12 bases remaining between them. This CDR3 is built from 16 residues. CDR1 and CDR2 (germline): SGHRS, YFSETQ. The CDR3 protein is CASSTGGLSGANVLTL. The DNA for the CDR3 is TGCGCCAGCAGCACCGGGGGGCTTTCTGGGGCCAACGTCCTGACTTTA.